Shown below are 5 T cell receptor beta chains from a single sample sequenced in a study of cytomegalovirus exposure and HLA in healthy donors. 13 Jbeta primers and 60 Vbeta primers were used for the PCR. TCRdb's table, derived via immunoSEQ multiplex PCR, lists solely in-frame clones and lacks some. The data contain approximately 190,000 clones, 84% of them singletons. The sequenced sample consisted of PBMCs. The receptors were gathered from a boy between 10 and 17 years old in good health and CMV-seronegative.

The rearrangement links TRBV5-1 to TRBJ1-1; no clear D. Trimming stripped 4 bases from V and 6 bases from J, with 13 bases between. This CDR3 spans 13 amino acids. Germline V gene sequence: CDR1 SGHRS, CDR2 YFSETQ. Here the CDR3 DNA reads TGCGCCAGCAGCGCAGTTCCCCCCTCTGAAGCTTTCTTT. The encoded protein is CASSAVPPSEAFF.

The chain employs TRBV5-5 and TRBJ1-5; D ambiguous. Germline loops: CDR1 SGHKS, CDR2 YYEKEE (reference sequence). V gave up 4 bases and J gave up 0 bases, with 11 bases separating them. This CDR3 spans 15 amino acids. The CDR3 protein is CASSLEVFSNQPQHF. CDR3 in DNA: TGTGCCAGCAGCCTTGAGGTGTTTAGCAATCAGCCCCAGCATTTT.

For the CDR3, the DNA is TGTGCCAGCAGCTTGGAACCGGAGGGTAACTATGGCTACACCTTC. The encoded protein is CASSLEPEGNYGYTF. The rearrangement links TRBV5-4 to TRBJ1-2; D remains unclear. Germline-derived CDR1 and CDR2 are SGHNT and YYREEE (reference sequence). The V and J ends lost 0 bases and 1 base respectively, with 10 bases between them. This CDR3 contains 15 residues.

This clone was detected once. V usage is TRBV19 and J usage is TRBJ2-1, with 7 bases identical to TRBD2. Germline CDR1 reads LNHDA; CDR2 reads SQIVND (reference sequence). The CDR3 has 14 residues. V trimming: 6 bases; J trimming: 5 bases; junction bases outside the gene matches: 7. The CDR3, as DNA: TGTGCCAGTAGCCTAAGCGGGGCCCACAATGAGCAGTTCTTC. Encoded protein: CASSLSGAHNEQFF.

The chain is built from TRBV10-3 and TRBJ1-5, with 7 bases lining up with TRBD1. From germline, CDR1 is ENHRY and CDR2 SYGVKD. The CDR3 consists of 13 residues. The trim removed 8 bases at V and 6 bases at J, leaving 7 bases unmatched. The CDR3 here is CAIATGFAQPQHF. DNA for the CDR3: TGTGCCATCGCGACAGGGTTCGCTCAGCCCCAGCATTTT.